The 24 T cell receptor beta chains given below trace back to one sample, sequenced in a study of T cells in Graves' hyperthyroidism and ophthalmopathy. From RNA transcripts, TCR beta CDR3 regions were amplified. The HTBI primer set was used in a first-round RT-PCR of the TCR CDR3. One entry per CDR3 protein results from TCRdb running MiXCR on the multiplex PCR reads. The sample shows 250,000 to 300,000 distinct CDR3 sequences, roughly 13% of them seen only once. The sequenced sample consisted of blood. Receptors were obtained from a woman aged 25 to 39 with Graves' hyperthyroidism that later progressed to Graves' ophthalmopathy.

This clonotype was seen at least ten times. The chain is built from TRBV7-3 and TRBJ2-3, with 7 bases fitting TRBD2. The CDR3 has 14 amino acids. Unmatched junction bases numbered 5, after V lost 4 bases and J lost 4 bases. The V gene's germline CDR1 is SGHTA and CDR2 FQGTGA. Here the CDR3 DNA reads TGTGCCAGCAGCTCGGGACTATATGCAGATACGCAGTATTTT. Its translation: CASSSGLYADTQYF.

This clonotype was found many times. The chain links TRBV29-1 to TRBJ2-7, with D possibly matching TRBD1 (5 bases). The CDR3 covers 12 residues. Germline CDR1 SQVTM, CDR2 ANQGSEA. Trimming took 6 bases from V and 2 from J, leaving 11 bases between them. CDR3 residues: CSVKTEAYEQYF. The CDR3 region has the DNA TGCAGCGTCAAGACAGAAGCCTACGAGCAGTACTTC.

This clonotype was seen at least ten times. This sequence joins TRBV7-6 and TRBJ2-6; D is unclear. The CDR3 has 14 residues. V lost 3 bases and J 0 bases, leaving 3 bases between the germline ends. The germline V gene encodes CDR1 SGHVS and CDR2 FNYEAQ. This CDR3 is CASSFGSGANVLTF. DNA of the CDR3: TGTGCCAGCAGCTTCGGCTCTGGGGCCAACGTCCTGACTTTC.

The chain is built from TRBV28 and TRBJ2-7, with 8 bases matching TRBD1. The CDR3 totals 17 residues. Germline CDR1 is MDHEN and CDR2 is SYDVKM. Trimming cost V 5 bases and J 0 bases; bases outside gene matches: 12. CDR3 nucleotides: TGTGCCAGCAGTCCCCCCCAGGGGGCCCAGGGCTCCTACGAGCAGTACTTC. Encoded protein: CASSPPQGAQGSYEQYF.

The table lists this clonotype with many counts. The chain carries TRBV20-1 and TRBJ2-2; 12 bases fit TRBD2. Trimming cost V 4 bases and J 4 bases; bases outside gene matches: 4. Germline V gene sequence: CDR1 DFQATT, CDR2 SNEGSKA (reference sequence). The CDR3 covers 15 residues. In nucleotides, the CDR3 is TGCAGTGCTATGCTGACTAGCGGGAGCACCGGGGAGCTGTTTTTT. Translated: CSAMLTSGSTGELFF.

The sample holds many counts of this clonotype. This chain joins TRBV12-3 or TRBV12-4 and TRBJ2-7, with D possibly TRBD1 on 6 matching bases. This CDR3 has 14 amino acids. V shed 5 bases and J shed 3 bases, with 14 bases lying between them. The CDR3 loop reads CASSPQGRSYEQYF. In DNA, the CDR3 is TGTGCCAGCAGTCCACAGGGCAGGAGCTACGAGCAGTACTTC.

This clonotype was found many times. This rearrangement joins TRBV7-3 to TRBJ2-3; TRBD2 is a possible D gene (5 bases). The V and J ends lost 3 bases and 0 bases respectively, with 13 bases between them. This CDR3 contains 16 residues. The germline CDR1 and CDR2 sequences are SGHTA and FQGTGA. As DNA, the CDR3 is TGTGCCAGCAGCTTTGGGCTAGCTCCTAGCACAGATACGCAGTATTTT. Amino acids: CASSFGLAPSTDTQYF.

V is TRBV19 and J is TRBJ2-1, with D perhaps matching TRBD1 or TRBD2 (5 bases each). There are 13 residues in the CDR3. CDR1 and CDR2 from the germline V gene are LNHDA and SQIVND (reference sequence). With 3 bases removed from V and 7 bases from J, the gap between germline ends came to 10 bases. Written as DNA, the CDR3 is TGTGCCAGTAGTATCCTTTGGGGGAATGAGCAGTTCTTC. It specifies CASSILWGNEQFF. The variable domain in full, with the rest retrieved from reference TRBV19 and TRBJ2-1, is DGGITQSPKYLFRKEGQNVTLSCEQNLNHDAMYWYRQDPGQGLRLIYYSQIVNDFQKGDIAEGYSVSREKKESFPLTVTSAQKNPTAFYLCASSILWGNEQFFGPGTRLTVL.

The rearrangement uses TRBV10-3 and TRBJ2-3; 10 bases are a match to TRBD2. The CDR3 sequence is 15 residues long. Germline CDR1 ENHRY, CDR2 SYGVKD. The trim removed 6 bases at V and 2 bases at J, leaving 5 bases unmatched. Here the CDR3 DNA reads TGTGCCATCAGGGCCGGACTAGCGGACACAGATACGCAGTATTTT. Translating it yields CAIRAGLADTDTQYF.

This clonotype was seen at least ten times. The chain joins TRBV28 to TRBJ2-3; D tentatively fits TRBD1 or TRBD2 (5 bases each). The CDR3 spans 16 residues. The germline V gene encodes CDR1 MDHEN and CDR2 SYDVKM. Trimming took off 5 bases at V and 3 bases at J, with 18 bases between the two ends. DNA of the CDR3: TGTGCCAGCAGTCTCCCGGGACGCCGGGTTACAGATACGCAGTATTTT. It codes for CASSLPGRRVTDTQYF.

In its sample, this clonotype was seen many times. CDR3 loop: CASTPGQGTTEAFF. The CDR3 DNA follows: TGTGCCAGCACACCGGGACAGGGGACCACTGAAGCTTTCTTT. The chain couples TRBV28 to TRBJ1-1; 10 bases agree with TRBD1. This CDR3 spans 14 amino acids. CDR1 and CDR2 from the germline V gene are MDHEN and SYDVKM. V lost 7 bases to trimming and J lost 4 bases; unmatched junction nucleotides: 6.

Ten or more counts support this clonotype. The chain joins TRBV12-3 or TRBV12-4 to TRBJ2-7; D possibly corresponds to TRBD1 (6 bases). CDR3 length: 14 amino acids. Trimming stripped 5 bases from V and 5 bases from J, with 16 bases between. The chain's CDR3 is CASSDLFGGDEQYF. The DNA for the CDR3 is TGTGCCAGCAGTGACCTCTTTGGGGGCGACGAGCAGTACTTC.

This clonotype was observed at least ten times. This chain links TRBV7-9 with TRBJ2-2; 8 bases map to TRBD1. Per the germline V gene, CDR1 is SEHNR and CDR2 is FQNEAQ (reference sequence). Unmatched junction bases numbered 3, after V lost 2 bases and J lost 1 base. There are 16 residues in the CDR3. This CDR3 is CASSLPGTGNTGELFF. CDR3 sequence (DNA): TGTGCCAGCAGCTTACCCGGGACAGGGAACACCGGGGAGCTGTTTTTT. Full variable domain (outside the CDR3, taken from reference TRBV7-9 and TRBJ2-2): DTGVSQNPRHKITKRGQNVTFRCDPISEHNRLYWYRQTLGQGPEFLTYFQNEAQLEKSRLLSDRFSAERPKGSFSTLEIQRTEQGDSAMYLCASSLPGTGNTGELFFGEGSRLTVL.

Turning to this clonotype: At one of its ends the junction is not consistent with the germline gene, which may arise from a read error. The chain carries TRBV5-6 and TRBJ2-5; perhaps TRBD1 as D (6 bases). Germline values: CDR1 SGHDT, CDR2 YYEEEE. This CDR3 spans 16 amino acids. CDR3 residues: CASSQLTGDEQETQYF. The CDR3 DNA follows: TGCGCCAGCAGCCAACTGACAGGAGACGAACAAGAGACCCAGTACTTC. The entire variable domain, with the rest obtained from reference TRBV5-6 and TRBJ2-5, is as follows: DAGVTQSPTHLIKTRGQQVTLRCSPKSGHDTVSWYQQALGQGPQFIFQYYEEEERQRGNFPDRFSGHQFPNYSSELNVNALLLGDSALYLCASSQLTGDEQETQYFGPGTRLLVL.

The V and J genes are TRBV20-1 and TRBJ2-3; 9 positions match TRBD2. CDR3 length equals 16 residues. Trimming removed 0 bases from V and 3 bases from J; junction bases left unmatched: 7. In germline, CDR1 is DFQATT, CDR2 SNEGSKA (reference sequence). The CDR3 DNA sequence: TGCAGTGCTAGAGATGTGGCTAGCGGGACTACAGATACGCAGTATTTT. Translated: CSARDVASGTTDTQYF.

This clonotype has a count of ten or more. The V gene is TRBV30, the J gene TRBJ1-6; the D gene is possibly TRBD1 (5 bases). V dropped 3 bases and J dropped 2 bases, with 17 bases sitting between them. This CDR3 is built from 17 residues. Germline CDR1 GTSNPN, CDR2 SVGIG (reference sequence). CDR3 loop: CAWSEAAGRAYNSPLHF. CDR3 bases: TGTGCCTGGAGCGAAGCGGCAGGGAGGGCCTATAATTCACCCCTCCACTTT.

Ten or more counts support this clonotype. CDR3 in amino acids: CASSQEDRGTEAFF. CDR3 sequence (DNA): TGCGCCAGCAGCCAAGAGGACAGGGGCACTGAAGCTTTCTTT. The chain carries TRBV4-3 and TRBJ1-1; 9 nucleotides line up with TRBD1. This CDR3 has 14 residues. Per the germline V gene, CDR1 is LGHNA and CDR2 is YSLEER. With 0 bases clipped from V and 4 bases from J, the junction kept 0 bases outside the gene matches.

The chain is built from TRBV6-5 and TRBJ2-1; the D gene is possibly TRBD2 (5 bases). Germline assignment: CDR1 MNHEY and CDR2 SVGAGI. V dropped 5 bases and J dropped 9 bases, with 20 bases sitting between them. The CDR3 is 15 amino acids. In DNA form, the CDR3 reads TGTGCCAGCAGTACTCCGGCGGGCCTAGCCCTTGAGCAGTTCTTC. Its translation is CASSTPAGLALEQFF.

This sequence joins TRBV6-1 and TRBJ2-1, with TRBD2 identical over 10 bases. The J segment lost 4 bases and the V segment lost 6 bases, leaving 6 bases of the junction unmatched. Germline CDR1 MNHNS, CDR2 SASEGT. This CDR3 is 15 amino acids long. CDR3 DNA sequence: TGTGCCAGCAGGGCAGGGACTAGCGCTTACAATGAGCAGTTCTTC. The encoded protein is CASRAGTSAYNEQFF.

Many counts were recorded for this clonotype. The rearrangement links TRBV20-1 to TRBJ1-2; a possible D gene is TRBD1 (5 bases). Between the trimmed V and J ends, which lost 0 bases and 8 bases, there was a span of 13 bases. CDR1 is DFQATT and CDR2 is SNEGSKA in the germline V gene (reference sequence). There are 13 residues in the CDR3. The DNA of the CDR3 is TGCAGTGCTAGAGATCCGGACACTGGAGGCTACACCTTC. This sequence encodes CSARDPDTGGYTF.

This clonotype occurred many times. The rearrangement uses TRBV7-9 and TRBJ2-7; unclear D gene. The CDR3 covers 14 residues. Germline CDR1 reads SEHNR; CDR2 reads FQNEAQ (reference sequence). V shed 5 bases and J shed 7 bases, with 18 bases lying between them. The CDR3 spells CASSHPDSLEEQYF. CDR3 nucleotide sequence: TGTGCCAGCAGCCACCCAGACTCCCTGGAAGAGCAGTACTTC.

This clonotype came up many times. The V gene is TRBV7-4, the J gene TRBJ2-7; TRBD2 is a possible D gene (5 bases). Trimming took 5 bases from V and 3 from J, leaving 11 bases between them. The germline CDR1 and CDR2 sequences are SGHVT and SQSDAQ. The CDR3 runs to 13 residues. CDR3 residues: CASSLGNRYEQYF. In DNA, the CDR3 is TGTGCCAGCAGCCTCGGGAATCGCTACGAGCAGTACTTC.

This clonotype has ten or more counts. The V and J genes are TRBV5-1 and TRBJ2-7; weak D call: TRBD2 (6 bases). The V gene's germline CDR1 is SGHRS and CDR2 YFSETQ. V was clipped by 3 bases and J by 0 bases, with 16 bases between them. The CDR3 totals 16 residues. CDR3: CASSSSVAGPSYEQYF. The CDR3 DNA is TGCGCCAGCAGCTCCTCAGTTGCGGGACCCTCCTACGAGCAGTACTTC.

This clonotype was picked up many times. The V gene is TRBV12-3 or TRBV12-4, the J gene TRBJ2-7; no clear D. Trimming stripped 4 bases from V and 4 bases from J, with 11 bases between. This CDR3 comprises 13 residues. DNA of the CDR3: TGTGCCAGCAGTTACCTCGATTTTTACGAGCAGTACTTC. Translated, it gives CASSYLDFYEQYF.